These T cell receptor beta chains were read from a single sample in a study of shared clonotypes between healthy human individuals. Profiled with immunoSEQ multiplex PCR; TCRdb holds only in-frame clones, not every one. The sample records more than 2 million clones, roughly 94% being singletons. Sequencing used naive CD8+ T cells sorted from blood. Receptors were obtained from a man aged 18 to 29 in good health. Each CDR3 is given with its conserved first and last residue. Each record gives: V gene, D gene, J gene, clone size, CDR3 protein, CDR3 DNA. D genes are given only for firm matches. For some rows the clone size is stated as once, few or many, or as a class when expanded; others skip it.

TRBV6-1	NA	TRBJ2-7	NA	CASKGAGATYEQYF	TGTGCCAGCAAGGGGGCGGGGGCCACCTACGAGCAGTACTTC
TRBV9	TRBD2	TRBJ2-3	once	CASNSGVSTDTQYF	TGTGCCAGTAATAGCGGGGTTAGCACAGATACGCAGTATTTT
TRBV5-1	NA	TRBJ2-1	NA	CASSLGGPYNEQFF	TGCGCCAGCAGCTTGGGGGGTCCCTACAATGAGCAGTTCTTC
TRBV6-5	NA	TRBJ2-1	NA	CASSPALGLNEQFF	TGTGCCAGCAGCCCCGCCCTAGGGCTCAATGAGCAGTTCTTC
TRBV13	TRBD2	TRBJ2-5	once	CASSLETSRETQYF	TGTGCCAGCAGCTTAGAGACTAGCAGAGAGACCCAGTACTTC
TRBV9	NA	TRBJ2-1	once	CASSVEGATYNEQFF	TGTGCCAGCAGCGTAGAAGGGGCAACCTACAATGAGCAGTTCTTC
TRBV29-1	TRBD1	TRBJ2-1	NA	CSVKGGDRTYNEQFF	TGCAGCGTTAAGGGTGGGGACAGGACCTACAATGAGCAGTTCTTC
TRBV7-9	TRBD1	TRBJ2-1	NA	CASSSDRGGSSYNEQFF	TGTGCCAGCAGCTCGGACAGGGGAGGCAGCTCCTACAATGAGCAGTTCTTC
TRBV19	NA	TRBJ1-2	NA	CASSRGQLYGYTF	TGTGCCAGTAGTAGGGGGCAGCTCTATGGCTACACCTTC
TRBV13	TRBD1	TRBJ2-7	NA	CASSLGGDRGEQYF	TGTGCCAGCAGCTTAGGGGGCGACAGGGGCGAGCAGTACTTC
TRBV18	NA	TRBJ2-7	NA	CASSPIQGSSYEQYF	TGTGCCAGCTCACCAATCCAGGGGAGCTCCTACGAGCAGTACTTC
TRBV7-9	TRBD2	TRBJ2-1	NA	CASSETRRGLAENEQFF	TGTGCCAGCAGCGAAACTCGCCGAGGACTAGCGGAGAATGAGCAGTTCTTC
TRBV28	NA	TRBJ2-5	NA	CASSEETQYF	TGTGCCAGTTCCGAAGAGACCCAGTACTTC
TRBV4-1	NA	TRBJ2-6	NA	CASSLQHTGANVLTF	TGCGCCAGCAGCCTTCAGCATACTGGGGCCAACGTCCTGACTTTC
TRBV6-5	TRBD2	TRBJ2-5	NA	CASSLGLAGETQYF	TGTGCCAGCAGTCTTGGACTAGCGGGAGAGACCCAGTACTTC
TRBV19	NA	TRBJ2-7	NA	CASAAGPSYEQYF	TGTGCCAGTGCCGCAGGGCCCTCCTACGAGCAGTACTTC
TRBV4-1	NA	TRBJ2-1	NA	CASSQVARNEQFF	TGCGCCAGCAGCCAAGTGGCACGCAATGAGCAGTTCTTC
TRBV7-9	NA	TRBJ2-5	once	CASSQADQETQYF	TGTGCCAGCAGCCAAGCGGATCAAGAGACCCAGTACTTC
TRBV7-8	NA	TRBJ2-2	NA	CASSFSGTGELFF	TGTGCCAGCAGCTTTTCTGGGACCGGGGAGCTGTTTTTT
TRBV6-6	NA	TRBJ1-1	NA	CASSPKARDTEAFF	TGTGCCAGCAGCCCTAAAGCAAGGGACACTGAAGCTTTCTTT
TRBV28	NA	TRBJ2-7	NA	CASSPRLWNEQYF	TGTGCCAGCAGTCCGCGCCTCTGGAACGAGCAGTACTTC
TRBV19	NA	TRBJ2-2	NA	CATAENLIRRGTGELFF	TGTGCCACCGCAGAAAACCTGATACGTAGAGGGACCGGGGAGCTGTTTTTT
TRBV5-1	NA	TRBJ2-1	NA	CASSFPISSYNEQFF	TGCGCCAGCAGCTTCCCCATAAGCTCCTACAATGAGCAGTTCTTC
TRBV6-5	NA	TRBJ2-3	NA	CASSYSVEGDTQYF	TGTGCCAGCAGTTACTCAGTCGAGGGAGATACGCAGTATTTT
TRBV7-9	NA	TRBJ2-7	once	CASAGGSSYEQYF	TGTGCCTCAGCCGGTGGGTCCTCCTACGAGCAGTACTTC
TRBV7-8	NA	TRBJ1-2	NA	CASSSGLSGYTF	TGTGCCAGCAGCTCGGGACTCTCTGGCTACACCTTC
TRBV6-5	NA	TRBJ2-7	NA	CASSPRGAGEQYF	TGTGCCAGCAGCCCCCGGGGGGCCGGGGAGCAGTACTTC
TRBV5-4	NA	TRBJ2-2	NA	CASSLGSVGELFF	TGTGCCAGCAGCTTGGGTAGCGTCGGGGAGCTGTTTTTT
TRBV9	NA	TRBJ2-7	NA	CASSPALQYEQYF	TGTGCCAGCAGCCCAGCTTTACAATACGAGCAGTACTTC
TRBV21-1	NA	TRBJ2-7	NA	CASSVRTGASYEQYF	TGTGCCAGCAGCGTCCGGACAGGGGCCTCCTACGAGCAGTACTTC
TRBV4-2	TRBD2	TRBJ2-3	NA	CASSLSSGADTQYF	TGTGCCAGCAGCCTCTCAAGCGGGGCGGATACGCAGTATTTT
TRBV6-1	NA	TRBJ2-1	NA	CASSVGTFRNEQFF	TGTGCCAGCAGTGTGGGGACTTTCCGCAATGAGCAGTTCTTC
TRBV27	TRBD2	TRBJ2-1	NA	CASSYGTSGANEQFF	TGTGCCAGCAGTTATGGGACTAGCGGAGCCAATGAGCAGTTCTTC
TRBV30	NA	TRBJ2-1	NA	CAWSGINNEQFF	TGTGCCTGGAGTGGAATCAACAATGAGCAGTTCTTC
TRBV5-1	NA	TRBJ1-5	NA	CASSLVTGGQPQHF	TGCGCCAGCAGCTTGGTTACAGGAGGACAGCCCCAGCATTTT
TRBV10-3	TRBD1	TRBJ2-7	NA	CAATGQGAYEQYF	TGTGCCGCCACGGGACAGGGAGCCTACGAGCAGTACTTC
TRBV7-9	NA	TRBJ2-3	NA	CASSLAGGATDTQYF	TGTGCCAGCAGCTTAGCCGGGGGCGCCACAGATACGCAGTATTTT
TRBV7-9	NA	TRBJ2-5	NA	CASSFPGQETQYF	TGTGCCAGCAGCTTCCCAGGGCAAGAGACCCAGTACTTC
TRBV6-6	NA	TRBJ2-2	NA	CASSPVPNANTGELFF	TGTGCCAGCAGTCCCGTCCCAAATGCGAACACCGGGGAGCTGTTTTTT
TRBV7-9	TRBD2	TRBJ2-1	NA	CASSFPSGEREDEQFF	TGTGCCAGCAGCTTCCCCTCCGGGGAGCGGGAGGATGAGCAGTTCTTC
TRBV28	NA	TRBJ1-2	NA	CASSFRGDYGYTF	TGTGCCAGCAGTTTCAGGGGTGACTATGGCTACACCTTC
TRBV5-6	NA	TRBJ2-2	NA	CATQRRGRGIGELFF	TGTGCCACCCAGCGTAGGGGACGGGGAATCGGGGAGCTGTTTTTT
TRBV5-6	NA	TRBJ1-6	once	CASSLELGRGNSPLHF	TGTGCCAGCAGCTTGGAACTTGGGCGGGGGAATTCACCCCTCCACTTT
TRBV15	NA	TRBJ2-3	NA	CATSSRGPLTDTQYF	TGTGCCACCAGCTCGCGGGGGCCACTCACAGATACGCAGTATTTT
TRBV7-9	TRBD1	TRBJ2-5	NA	CASSLPGGELTQYF	TGTGCCAGCAGCTTACCAGGGGGAGAGTTGACCCAGTACTTC
TRBV25-1	TRBD1	TRBJ2-7	few	CASSTGRQGAYEQYF	TGTGCCAGCAGTACGGGGAGACAGGGGGCCTACGAGCAGTACTTC
TRBV29-1	NA	TRBJ2-7	NA	CSVEDTHEQYF	TGCAGCGTTGAAGACACCCACGAGCAGTACTTC
TRBV7-2	TRBD2	TRBJ2-7	NA	CASSRLAETYEQYF	TGTGCCAGCAGTCGACTAGCGGAAACCTACGAGCAGTACTTC
TRBV7-9	TRBD2	TRBJ2-7	NA	CASSLVRAGVAYEQYF	TGTGCCAGCAGCTTAGTTAGGGCGGGAGTTGCCTACGAGCAGTACTTC
TRBV7-6	TRBD2	TRBJ2-2	NA	CASSLAGGTGELFF	TGTGCCAGCAGCTTGGCGGGAGGCACCGGGGAGCTGTTTTTT
TRBV9	NA	TRBJ2-2	NA	CASSVDGVTHGGELFF	TGTGCCAGCAGCGTAGACGGGGTTACACACGGCGGGGAGCTGTTTTTT
TRBV5-8	TRBD1	TRBJ1-2	NA	CASSSGQGFSGYTF	TGTGCCAGCAGCTCAGGACAGGGATTCAGTGGCTACACCTTC